This T cell receptor beta chain originates from a study of T-cell reconstitution after alpha-beta-depleted transplantation in children. Overall study results and limits: Some patients' high day-60 TCRbeta diversity was attributed to recipient cells surviving conditioning. It was newly produced T cells that mostly accounted for T-cell counts and diversity one year after transplant. Reported findings indicate that, about two months after transplant, alpha-beta T cells came from several hundred expanded clones, which were derived from non-depleted graft cells.

Preparation of the TCRbeta library involved a method that used unique molecular identifiers. TCRdb called the PCR reads again in MiXCR, with one record for every CDR3 protein. The sample carries approximately 210,000 distinct CDR3 sequences, around a sixth recorded once. Germline assignment: CDR1 MGHRA and CDR2 YSYEKL. This CDR3 contains 16 residues. The V end lost 4 bases, the J end lost 10 bases, and 20 bases lay between the germline ends. Comment on this clonotype: Its antigen is as yet unknown.

This rearrangement joins TRBV4-1 to TRBJ1-6; D is possibly TRBD1 (5 bases). This receptor was identified in a male patient between 2 and 15 years old who had a stem cell transplant for acute lymphoblastic leukemia, so the T cells may come from the graft donor. The sample in question was PBMCs, mostly from graft donor cells, obtained 360 days after TCRalphabeta/CD19-depleted stem cell transplant. The CDR3 DNA sequence: TGCGCCAGCAGCCCTTCTCATCCAGGGTTTAGATCACCCCTCCACTTT. Its protein product is CASSPSHPGFRSPLHF.